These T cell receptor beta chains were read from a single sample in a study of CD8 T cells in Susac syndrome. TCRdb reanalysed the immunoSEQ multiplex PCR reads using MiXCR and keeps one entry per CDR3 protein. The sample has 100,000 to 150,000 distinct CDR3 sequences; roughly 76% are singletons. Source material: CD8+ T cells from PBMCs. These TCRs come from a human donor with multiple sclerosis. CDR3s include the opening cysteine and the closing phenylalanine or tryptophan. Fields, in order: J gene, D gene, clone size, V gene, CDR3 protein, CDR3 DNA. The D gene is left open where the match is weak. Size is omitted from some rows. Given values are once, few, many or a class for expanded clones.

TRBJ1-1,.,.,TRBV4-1,CASSQGPGKTEAFF,TGCGCCAGCAGCCAAGGCCCCGGGAAAACTGAAGCTTTCTTT
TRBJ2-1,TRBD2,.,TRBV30,CASLSGMGNNEQFF,TGTGCCTCCCTTAGCGGGATGGGAAACAATGAGCAGTTCTTC
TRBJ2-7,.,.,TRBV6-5,CASSYPYSAPRETYEQYF,TGTGCCAGCAGTTACCCATACTCTGCCCCCAGGGAAACCTACGAGCAGTACTTC
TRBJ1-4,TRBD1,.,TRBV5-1,CASSLEGRGTELFF,TGCGCCAGCAGCTTGGAGGGCAGGGGGACGGAACTGTTTTTT
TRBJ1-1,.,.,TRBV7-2,CASSLIGQGPYTEAFF,TGTGCCAGCAGCTTAATCGGGCAGGGGCCTTACACTGAAGCTTTCTTT
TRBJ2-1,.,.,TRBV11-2,CASSFGTRNEQFF,TGTGCCAGCAGCTTTGGGACCCGCAATGAGCAGTTCTTC
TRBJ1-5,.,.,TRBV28,CASNGDYGSNQPQHF,TGTGCCAGCAATGGGGATTACGGGTCCAATCAGCCCCAGCATTTT
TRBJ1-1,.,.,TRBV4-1,CASSQDSETEAFF,TGCGCCAGCAGCCAAGATTCCGAGACTGAAGCTTTCTTT
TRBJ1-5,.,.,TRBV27,CASSLETSSEQPQHF,TGTGCCAGCAGCTTAGAGACGTCTTCGGAACAGCCCCAGCATTTT
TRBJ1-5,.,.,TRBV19,CASSIRLPFRPQHF,TGTGCCAGTAGTATCAGGCTCCCGTTTCGGCCCCAGCATTTT
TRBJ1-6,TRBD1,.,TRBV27,CASSTRTGFSPLHF,TGTGCCAGCAGTACCAGGACAGGCTTTTCACCCCTCCACTTT
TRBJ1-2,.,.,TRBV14,CASSQGQSRVYYGYTF,TGTGCCAGCAGCCAAGGCCAATCGAGGGTTTACTATGGCTACACCTTC
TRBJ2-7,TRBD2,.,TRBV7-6,CANSPSTRSYSGGAYEQYF,TGTGCCAACTCACCTTCGACGCGCTCCTATAGCGGGGGGGCCTACGAGCAGTACTTC
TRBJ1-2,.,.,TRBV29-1,CSVSGTRKFPYGYTF,TGCAGCGTTTCTGGGACAAGGAAATTCCCCTATGGCTACACCTTC
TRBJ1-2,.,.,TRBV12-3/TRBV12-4,CASSLGQGVDNYGYTF,TGTGCCAGCAGTTTAGGACAAGGCGTGGATAACTATGGCTACACCTTC
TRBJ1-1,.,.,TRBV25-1,CASSDRYNTEAFF,TGTGCCAGCAGCGACAGATACAACACTGAAGCTTTCTTT
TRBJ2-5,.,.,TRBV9,CASSDYLQGGDQETQYF,TGTGCCAGCAGCGACTACTTACAGGGTGGCGACCAAGAGACCCAGTACTTC
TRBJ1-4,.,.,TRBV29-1,CSVEERGGLNLRKLFF,TGCAGCGTTGAAGAGCGCGGGGGACTGAACCTTCGAAAACTGTTTTTT
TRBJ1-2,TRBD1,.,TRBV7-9,CASDHRGSGYTF,TGTGCCAGCGATCACAGGGGGAGCGGCTACACCTTC
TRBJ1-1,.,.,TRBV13,CATGAGFLTEAFF,TGTGCCACAGGAGCGGGGTTCCTCACTGAAGCTTTCTTT
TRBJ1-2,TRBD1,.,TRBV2,CASKGAQNYGYTF,TGTGCCAGCAAGGGGGCACAGAACTATGGCTACACCTTC
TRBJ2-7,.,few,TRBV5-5,CASSLARTSYEQYF,TGTGCCAGCAGCTTGGCGCGGACCTCCTACGAGCAGTACTTC
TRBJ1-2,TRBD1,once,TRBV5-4,CASTQTGEYYGYTF,TGTGCCAGCACACAGACAGGGGAGTACTATGGCTACACCTTC
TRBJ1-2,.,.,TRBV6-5,CASSYGEAEFYGYTF,TGTGCCAGCAGTTACGGTGAGGCAGAGTTCTATGGCTACACCTTC
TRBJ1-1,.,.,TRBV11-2,CASSPPNEAFF,TGTGCCAGCAGCCCCCCGAATGAAGCTTTCTTT
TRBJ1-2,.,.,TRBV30,CAWSGPAVFNYGYTF,TGTGCCTGGAGTGGGCCGGCTGTTTTTAACTATGGCTACACCTTC
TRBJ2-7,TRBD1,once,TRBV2,CASSEGTRTGTYEQYF,TGTGCCAGCAGCGAAGGGACCAGGACAGGCACCTACGAGCAGTACTTC
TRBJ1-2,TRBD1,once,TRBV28,CASSLVGGATDGYTF,TGTGCCAGCAGTTTAGTAGGGGGCGCGACCGATGGCTACACCTTC
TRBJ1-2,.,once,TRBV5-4,CASSDRDGLFGYTF,TGTGCCAGCAGCGACCGGGACGGACTTTTTGGCTACACCTTC
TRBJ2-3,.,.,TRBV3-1,CASSQDTTSTDTQYF,TGTGCCAGCAGCCAGGACACTACTAGCACAGATACGCAGTATTTT
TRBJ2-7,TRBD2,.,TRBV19,CASSIAGTNYEQYF,TGTGCCAGTAGTATAGCCGGGACTAACTACGAGCAGTACTTC
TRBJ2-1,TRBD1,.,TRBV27,CASSLRQGTSEQFF,TGTGCCAGCAGTTTAAGACAGGGGACAAGCGAGCAGTTCTTC
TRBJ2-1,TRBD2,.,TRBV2,CASVGTSHEQFF,TGTGCCAGCGTAGGGACTAGCCATGAGCAGTTCTTC
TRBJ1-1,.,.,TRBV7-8,CASTQLNTEAFF,TGTGCCAGCACGCAGCTGAACACTGAAGCTTTCTTT
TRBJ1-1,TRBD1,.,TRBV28,CASSSIRGLDSAEAFF,TGTGCCAGCAGTTCAATCAGGGGGCTGGATTCTGCTGAAGCTTTCTTT
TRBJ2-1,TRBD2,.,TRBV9,CASSAWTGEGFYEQFF,TGTGCCAGCAGCGCCTGGACTGGGGAGGGCTTTTATGAGCAGTTCTTC
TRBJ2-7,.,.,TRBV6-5,CASSYSKLQAGQPIYEQYF,TGTGCCAGCAGTTACTCGAAGTTACAGGCTGGACAGCCAATATACGAGCAGTACTTC
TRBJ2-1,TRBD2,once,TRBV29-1,CSVETGTSGMDEQFF,TGCAGCGTTGAAACCGGGACTAGCGGGATGGATGAGCAGTTCTTC
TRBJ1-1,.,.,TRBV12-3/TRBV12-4,CASSLVGGTEAFF,TGTGCCAGCAGTTTAGTGGGGGGCACTGAAGCTTTCTTT
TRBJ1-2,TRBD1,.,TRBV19,CASLSGGRGYTF,TGTGCCAGTCTTTCAGGGGGCCGTGGCTACACCTTC
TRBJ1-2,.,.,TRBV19,CASTIMAVGFYGYTF,TGTGCCAGTACCATTATGGCAGTCGGATTCTATGGCTACACCTTC
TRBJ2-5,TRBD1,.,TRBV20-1,CSDLDRGRETQYF,TGCAGTGATTTGGACAGGGGGCGTGAGACCCAGTACTTC
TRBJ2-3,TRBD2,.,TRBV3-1,CASSQTLAGGPADTQYF,TGTGCCAGCAGCCAAACCTTAGCGGGAGGGCCCGCAGATACGCAGTATTTT
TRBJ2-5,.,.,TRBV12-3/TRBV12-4,CASSFPFLGETQYF,TGTGCCAGCAGTTTTCCTTTTTTAGGAGAGACCCAGTACTTC
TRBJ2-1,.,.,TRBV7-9,CASSPGGSSSYNEQFF,TGTGCCAGCAGCCCTGGAGGGTCTAGCTCCTACAATGAGCAGTTCTTC
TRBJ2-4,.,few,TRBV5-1,CASIGDKNIQYF,TGCGCCAGCATAGGGGACAAAAACATTCAGTACTTC
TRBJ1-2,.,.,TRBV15,CATSRSGRDYGYTF,TGTGCCACCAGCCGATCAGGGAGGGACTATGGCTACACCTTC
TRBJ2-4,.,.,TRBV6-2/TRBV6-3,CASSYSRFAKNTQYF,TGTGCCAGCAGTTATTCGAGGTTTGCCAAAAACACTCAGTACTTC
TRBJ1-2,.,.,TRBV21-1,CASIRGLQFHYGYTF,TGTGCCAGCATCCGGGGGCTACAATTTCACTATGGCTACACCTTC
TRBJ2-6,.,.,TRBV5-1,CASSLNGANVLTF,TGCGCCAGCAGCTTGAATGGGGCCAACGTCCTGACTTTC
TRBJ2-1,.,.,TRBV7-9,CASSLLGGEDNEQFF,TGTGCCAGCAGCTTACTTGGGGGCGAGGATAATGAGCAGTTCTTC
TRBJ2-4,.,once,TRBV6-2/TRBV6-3,CASSYPARENIQYF,TGTGCCAGCAGTTACCCTGCTAGGGAAAACATTCAGTACTTC
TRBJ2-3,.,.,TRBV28,CASSGRGDTQYF,TGTGCCAGCAGTGGTAGAGGGGATACGCAGTATTTT
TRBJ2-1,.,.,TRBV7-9,CASSFQVRKQGGRYNEQFF,TGTGCCAGCAGCTTTCAAGTACGGAAACAGGGGGGGCGGTACAATGAGCAGTTCTTC
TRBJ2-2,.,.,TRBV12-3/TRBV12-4,CASSPDANTGELFF,TGTGCCAGCAGCCCAGATGCGAACACCGGGGAGCTGTTTTTT
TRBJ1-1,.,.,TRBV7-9,CASSLVGGVGSTEAFF,TGTGCCAGCAGCTTAGTGGGTGGGGTAGGGAGCACTGAAGCTTTCTTT
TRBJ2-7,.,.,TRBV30,CAWSVRYEQYF,TGTGCCTGGAGTGTACGATACGAGCAGTACTTC